This entry lists 23 T cell receptor beta chains sequenced from one sample in a study of blood T cell repertoires in COVID-19 (dated by TCRdb to the early 2020s). The protocol used for the library was the immunoSEQ multiplex PCR assay. Entries here come from immuneACCESS through TCRdb and include only in-frame sequences with V and J called. Some clones fail to appear in such tables; in the studies checked, an unresolved V gene covers under half of the shortfall, and the cause of the remainder is unknown. The sample records some 90,000 clones, around 88% of which are singletons. The ten largest clones take up 1.2% of the sample. Sequenced sample: peripheral blood. These receptors were collected from an elderly man with active or convalescent COVID-19.

The chain employs TRBV5-1 and TRBJ2-7; 8 bases fit TRBD1. V lost 2 bases and J lost 7; bases outside the gene matches: 8. CDR3 length: 14 amino acids. Per the germline V gene, CDR1 is SGHRS and CDR2 is YFSETQ. The CDR3 DNA is TGCGCCAGCAGCTTCGGCCAGGGGGCAAGTGAGCAGTACTTC. Protein product: CASSFGQGASEQYF.

This clone was counted between two and nine times. This chain uses TRBV7-2 with TRBJ2-7; D is possibly TRBD1 (6 bases). Per the germline V gene, CDR1 is SGHTA and CDR2 is FQGNSA. The CDR3 contains 15 residues. The germline V and J ends were trimmed by 7 bases and 2 bases, with 18 bases remaining between them. The CDR3 nucleotides read TGTGCCAGCACCCCCGTGGTGTCAGGGGCCTACGAGCAGTACTTC. It specifies CASTPVVSGAYEQYF.

The chain combines TRBV2 with TRBJ2-1, with TRBD2 matching 13 bases. Trimming took 5 bases from V and 5 from J; bases not matched to a gene: 6. Germline CDR1 and CDR2: SNHLY and FYNNEI. The CDR3 contains 16 residues. DNA for the CDR3: TGTGCCAGCAGTAAGGGGACTAGCGGGACTAACAATGAGCAGTTCTTC. It encodes CASSKGTSGTNNEQFF.

The CDR3 DNA follows: TGTGCCAGCAGTCGACAGAACATTAACTATGGCTACACCTTC. It codes for CASSRQNINYGYTF. The chain recombines TRBV6-5 with TRBJ1-2; tentatively, D is TRBD1 (5 bases). V was cut by 5 bases and J by 1 base, with 11 bases left in between. Germline V gene data show CDR1 as MNHEY and CDR2 as SVGAGI. CDR3 length: 14 amino acids.

The V call is TRBV5-1, the J call TRBJ2-2; no reliable D call. V lost 0 bases and J lost 7, with 7 bases in between. The CDR3 consists of 13 residues. The germline gives CDR1 SGHRS, CDR2 YFSETQ. The CDR3 region is CASSLVPHGELFF. CDR3 nucleotide sequence: TGCGCCAGCAGCTTGGTTCCACACGGGGAGCTGTTTTTT.

CDR3 DNA: TGTGCCTGGAGCGGACAGATCGTCGGGGCTTTCTTT. Translating it yields CAWSGQIVGAFF. This rearrangement joins TRBV30 to TRBJ1-1; D may be TRBD1 (6 bases). Germline V gene data show CDR1 as GTSNPN and CDR2 as SVGIG (reference sequence). The CDR3 sequence is 12 residues long. The ends were cut back, 3 bases at V and 11 bases at J, with 16 bases in the middle.

The chain links TRBV19 to TRBJ2-3, with D possibly TRBD1 on 5 matching bases. With 11 bases removed from V and 2 bases from J, the gap between germline ends came to 20 bases. Germline loops: CDR1 LNHDA, CDR2 SQIVND (reference sequence). This CDR3 comprises 15 residues. This CDR3 reads CAASSVWGTTDTQYF. The CDR3 nucleotides are TGTGCCGCCTCGAGTGTTTGGGGCACCACAGATACGCAGTATTTT.

CDR3 residues: CASSIVQLAGGVEQFF. In DNA, the CDR3 is TGTGCCAGCTCAATCGTGCAACTAGCGGGAGGGGTTGAGCAGTTCTTC. This sequence joins TRBV18 and TRBJ2-1; 13 nucleotides agree with TRBD2. V was pared by 5 bases and J by 9 bases, with 10 bases of the junction left unmatched. The CDR3 totals 16 residues. Germline CDR1 is KGHSH and CDR2 is LQKENI.

This clone is deemed medium-sized. This chain uses TRBV9 with TRBJ1-1; D is uncertain. The CDR3 loop spans 15 amino acids. Trimming cost V 0 bases and J 0 bases, with 9 bases left between them. Per the germline V gene, CDR1 is SGDLS and CDR2 is YYNGEE. In DNA form, the CDR3 reads TGTGCCAGCAGCGTAGAGTGGAGTTTGAACACTGAAGCTTTCTTT. This sequence encodes CASSVEWSLNTEAFF.

The rearrangement joins TRBV27 to TRBJ1-1; D unresolved. The germline V and J ends were trimmed by 6 bases and 3 bases, with 8 bases remaining between them. This CDR3 region has 12 residues. From germline, CDR1 is MNHEY and CDR2 SMNVEV (reference sequence). This CDR3 reads CASRTGYTEAFF. DNA for the CDR3: TGTGCCAGCAGGACTGGGTACACTGAAGCTTTCTTT.

This sequence joins TRBV2 and TRBJ2-1, with 8 bases identical to TRBD2. Germline CDR1 reads SNHLY; CDR2 reads FYNNEI. CDR3 length: 16 residues. V was pared by 4 bases and J by 4 bases, with 9 bases of the junction left unmatched. CDR3: CASSGAGEVWYNEQFF. In DNA form, the CDR3 reads TGTGCCAGCAGTGGAGCGGGAGAGGTGTGGTACAATGAGCAGTTCTTC.

The chain combines TRBV7-6 with TRBJ2-3; D call uncertain. CDR1 and CDR2 from the germline V gene are SGHVS and FNYEAQ. V was pared by 1 base and J by 3 bases, with 11 bases between. The CDR3 length is 15 residues. The chain's CDR3 is CASSLDPSVTDTQYF. In DNA form, the CDR3 reads TGTGCCAGCAGCTTAGATCCCTCTGTGACAGATACGCAGTATTTT.

The chain recombines TRBV7-2 with TRBJ1-2, with no clear D. The germline CDR1 and CDR2 sequences are SGHTA and FQGNSA. The V end was cut by 5 bases, the J end by 7 bases, with 14 bases between. The CDR3 sequence is 13 residues long. Written as DNA, the CDR3 is TGTGCCAGCAGCCGAGATGTTACGGGTGGCTACACCTTC. Its translation: CASSRDVTGGYTF.

The chain links TRBV19 to TRBJ2-7, with TRBD1 matching over 8 bases. CDR1 is LNHDA and CDR2 is SQIVND in the germline V gene (reference sequence). V shed 5 bases, J shed 6 bases, and the junction held 12 bases outside the gene matches. The CDR3 extends over 15 amino acids. CDR3 sequence (DNA): TGTGCCAGTAGTTCAATCCTCGGACAGGGTGGCGAGCAGTACTTC. Its protein is CASSSILGQGGEQYF.

This clone was seen only once. V and J are TRBV10-3 and TRBJ1-5, with TRBD1 matching over 11 bases. The trim removed 6 bases at V and 5 bases at J, leaving 0 bases unmatched. Germline-derived CDR1 and CDR2 are ENHRY and SYGVKD. The CDR3 is made up of 13 amino acids. The CDR3 loop reads CAIRDRGHQPQHF. The CDR3 nucleotides are TGTGCCATCAGGGACAGGGGGCATCAGCCCCAGCATTTT.

This chain links TRBV27 with TRBJ2-5; 14 nucleotides line up with TRBD2. This CDR3 spans 16 amino acids. Germline V gene data show CDR1 as MNHEY and CDR2 as SMNVEV (reference sequence). Germline trimming cut 5 bases from V and 5 bases from J; bases unmatched to any gene: 7. CDR3 sequence (DNA): TGTGCCAGCAGTCCGACTAGCGGGAGGGGTGGGGAGACCCAGTACTTC. Protein product: CASSPTSGRGGETQYF.

The chain has TRBV11-2 and TRBJ2-1; 9 bases map to TRBD2. Germline loops: CDR1 SGHAT, CDR2 FQNNGV. CDR3 length equals 16 residues. The V gene end was trimmed by 5 bases and the J gene end by 3 bases; junction bases not matched to a gene: 8. Here the CDR3 reads CASSRSGTSYYNEQFF. As DNA, the CDR3 is TGTGCCAGCAGCCGTTCCGGGACTAGCTACTACAATGAGCAGTTCTTC.

This rearrangement joins TRBV14 to TRBJ2-1; 8 bases are a match to TRBD2. Germline V CDR1 and CDR2: SGHDN, FVKESK. V shed 4 bases, J shed 5 bases, and the junction held 10 bases outside the gene matches. The CDR3 is made up of 16 amino acids. CDR3: CASSPSGGGAHNEQFF. In nucleotides, the CDR3 is TGTGCCAGCAGCCCCTCCGGGGGGGGCGCCCACAATGAGCAGTTCTTC.

The V and J genes are TRBV9 and TRBJ2-5; D is ambiguous. CDR1 and CDR2 from the germline V gene are SGDLS and YYNGEE. The CDR3 extends over 14 amino acids. V gave up 4 bases and J gave up 1 base, with 11 bases separating them. The chain's CDR3 is CASSTDTVQETQYF. The CDR3 nucleotides are TGTGCCAGCAGCACAGACACAGTCCAAGAGACCCAGTACTTC.

The chain employs TRBV3-1 (or the pseudogene TRBV3-2) and TRBJ1-6; D not certain. Germline V lookup: CDR1 LGHDT, CDR2 YNNKEL (reference sequence). The CDR3 consists of 15 residues. V lost 1 base and J lost 6, with 10 bases in between. CDR3 in amino acids: CASSQVRGINSPLHF. In nucleotides, the CDR3 is TGTGCCAGCAGCCAAGTTCGGGGTATTAATTCACCCCTCCACTTT.

The chain links TRBV18 to TRBJ1-1, with 8 bases that match TRBD1. The length of the CDR3 is 17 residues. V lost 3 bases, J lost 4 bases, and 13 bases stayed unmatched. Germline CDR1 and CDR2: KGHSH and LQKENI. The CDR3 DNA sequence: TGTGCCAGCTCACCTTTAGGCACAGGGGGTTTGACCACTGAAGCTTTCTTT. Its translation is CASSPLGTGGLTTEAFF.

The chain employs TRBV4-3 and TRBJ1-1; D gene ambiguous. The CDR3 loop spans 14 amino acids. Deletions cut 1 base from V and 3 bases from J, with 9 bases between. Germline loops: CDR1 LGHNA, CDR2 YSLEER. This CDR3 reads CASSQGPADTEAFF. CDR3 coding DNA: TGCGCCAGCAGCCAAGGCCCGGCGGACACTGAAGCTTTCTTT.

This chain uses TRBV4-1 with TRBJ1-3, with 7 bases fitting TRBD1. CDR3 length equals 17 residues. V was pared by 2 bases and J by 0 bases, with 7 bases of the junction left unmatched. The germline CDR1 and CDR2 sequences are MGHRA and YSYEKL. The CDR3 coding sequence is TGCGCCAGCAGCCAAAATCCGGGGACAGCCTCTGGAAACACCATATATTTT. This gives the protein CASSQNPGTASGNTIYF.